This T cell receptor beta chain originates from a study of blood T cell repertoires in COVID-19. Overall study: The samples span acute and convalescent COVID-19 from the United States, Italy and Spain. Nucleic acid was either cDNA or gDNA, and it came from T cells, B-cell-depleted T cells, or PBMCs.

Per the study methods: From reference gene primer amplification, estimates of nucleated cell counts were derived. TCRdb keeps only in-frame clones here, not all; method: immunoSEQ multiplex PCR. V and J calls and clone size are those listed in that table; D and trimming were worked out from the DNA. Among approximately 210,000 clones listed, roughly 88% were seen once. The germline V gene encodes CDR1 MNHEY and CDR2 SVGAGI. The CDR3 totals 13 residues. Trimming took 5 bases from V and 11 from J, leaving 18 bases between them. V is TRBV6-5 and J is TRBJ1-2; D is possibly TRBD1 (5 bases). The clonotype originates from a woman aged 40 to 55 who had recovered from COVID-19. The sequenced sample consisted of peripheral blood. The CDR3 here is CASSPASMPGYTF. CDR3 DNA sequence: TGTGCCAGCAGTCCCGCCTCCATGCCAGGGTACACCTTC.